This record looks at one T cell receptor (beta chain) sequence and its context. What it recognizes is unknown. This entry comes from a study of cytomegalovirus exposure and HLA in healthy donors. The PCR contained 60 Vbeta and 13 Jbeta primers. Measured with immunoSEQ multiplex PCR; TCRdb has only the in-frame clones, and not every one. The sample yields about 140,000 clones, roughly two thirds seen once. Study-level results: Being productive about 87% or about 30% of the time was typical of most TCR beta V segments in an earlier analysis.

V was clipped by 4 bases and J by 3 bases, with 17 bases between them. There are 16 residues in the CDR3. The germline gives CDR1 LNHDA, CDR2 SQIVND (reference sequence). Healthy bone marrow donors supplied every sample. The chain uses TRBV19 and TRBJ2-3; TRBD1 might be the D (6 bases). The TCR originated in a male donor in good health and CMV-seronegative. Sequencing input: PBMCs. The CDR3 nucleotides are TGTGCCAGTAGTACACGCCGGGACACGTGGACAGATACGCAGTATTTT. It specifies CASSTRRDTWTDTQYF.